One sample yielded the 4 T cell receptor beta chains listed below, sequenced in a study of Graves' ophthalmopathy and Graves' hyperthyroidism (dated by TCRdb to 2017 to 2018). Sequencing used an Illumina HiSeq 2000. For repertoire sequencing, the TCR beta CDR3 regions were amplified from RNA transcripts. HTBI primers and the Qiagen OneStep RT-PCR kit were used in a first-round RT-PCR, which was followed by a second-round multiplex PCR, size selection and purification. The public reads were run again by TCRdb, first through fastp at Q25 and then through MiXCR, and only productive beta chains were kept. Under each unique CDR3 protein, matching rows form one entry showing the most common genes and DNA. The sample records 450,000 to 600,000 distinct CDR3 sequences, just under 40% of which are singletons. About 4.6% of the sample rests with the top ten. The sample consisted of peripheral blood or thyroid tissue (not recorded which). These receptors all stem from an adult man with Graves' hyperthyroidism.

This clonotype occurred many times. The genes are TRBV12-3 or TRBV12-4 and TRBJ1-3; D is uncertain. The length of the CDR3 is 13 residues. V was clipped by 5 bases and J by 7 bases, with 12 bases between them. CDR3 DNA sequence: TGTGCCAGCAGTCGGGGAAAACGGAACACCATATATTTT. As protein: CASSRGKRNTIYF.

V and J are TRBV10-3 and TRBJ2-7; TRBD1 aligns across 8 bases. The junction had 10 bases not matched to a gene; V was cut back by 6 bases and J by 0 bases. Germline CDR1 ENHRY, CDR2 SYGVKD. CDR3 length equals 16 residues. DNA for the CDR3: TGTGCCATCAGAGAACCACTCGGGACAGGCTCCTACGAGCAGTACTTC. It specifies CAIREPLGTGSYEQYF.

The chain couples TRBV7-9 to TRBJ1-2; maybe TRBD1 (5 bases). This CDR3 is 14 amino acids long. Trimming removed 3 bases at V and 14 bases at J, with 22 bases between. The germline V gene has CDR1 SEHNR and CDR2 FQNEAQ (reference sequence). Written as DNA, the CDR3 is TGTGCCAGCAGCTTGAAGAGGACATCACTGTTCAAGACCTTC. The encoded protein is CASSLKRTSLFKTF.

Regarding this clonotype: Possible read error: a much larger clone is one base away. The chain has TRBV20-1 and TRBJ1-6, with TRBD1 as a possible D gene (5 bases). Germline V gene sequence: CDR1 DFQATT, CDR2 SNEGSKA (reference sequence). This CDR3 spans 16 amino acids. Between the trimmed V and J ends, which lost 0 bases and 5 bases, there was a span of 14 bases. The DNA of the CDR3 is TGCAGTGCTAGAGAAGGGGTCGGGGTAGATAATTCACCCCTCCACTTT. This translates into CSAREGVGVDNSPLHF.